This T cell receptor (beta chain) was retrieved from a study of T-cell reconstitution after alpha-beta-depleted transplantation in children. As it was prepared, the TCRbeta library received unique molecular identifiers. TCRdb reprocessed the PCR reads with MiXCR, giving one entry per CDR3 protein. The sample includes around 22,000 distinct CDR3 sequences, approximately 11% of them seen just once. This clonotype was recorded at least ten times. J was trimmed by 6 bases and V by 4 bases; bases with no gene match: 6. CDR3 size: 14 residues. The clonotype was recovered from a human donor who donated a stem cell graft to a child with chronic granulomatous disease. This chain links TRBV12-3 or TRBV12-4 with TRBJ2-3; TRBD2 matches 8 bases. This material consisted of PBMCs from the stem cell graft donor, taken from the stem cell graft. CDR3 in amino acids: CASSSAGGWDTQYF. DNA of the CDR3: TGTGCCAGCAGTTCTGCGGGAGGATGGGATACGCAGTATTTT.